The sequence of this T cell receptor beta chain was determined in a study of post-analysis software for immune sequencing data. Study-level background: Included courses were relapsing-remitting and secondary progressive multiple sclerosis; progressive-relapsing multiple sclerosis was also included.

Overall study results and limits: Analysis by F measure revealed that same-batch samples clustered strongly together. Patients showed TRBV5-6, TRBV5-1 and TRBV20-1 among 4 or 5 TRBV segments more frequent than in controls.

Included in the TCR beta cDNA libraries were unique molecular identifiers. From about 1 to 10 million T cells, roughly 530,000 cDNA molecules were obtained. Each CDR3 protein is one row after TCRdb ran MiXCR on the PCR reads. The table records approximately 630,000 distinct CDR3 sequences, about 60% of them present only once. As to this clonotype: The antigen remains unidentified.

This CDR3 spans 11 amino acids. Trimming shortened V by 3 bases and J by 6 bases, and 4 bases separated the two germline ends. Germline CDR1 and CDR2: ENHRY and SYGVKD. The specimen was blood. The V call is TRBV10-3, the J call TRBJ2-3, with D unclear. The sequence was collected from a girl aged 2 to 10 with multiple sclerosis. CDR3 protein: CAISDADTQYF. The CDR3 DNA reads as TGTGCCATCAGTGACGCCGATACGCAGTATTTT.